The clone carrying this TCR beta chain was observed a handful of times. This sample stems from a study of T-cell reconstitution after alpha-beta-depleted transplantation in children. Unique molecular identifiers were incorporated into the prepared TCRbeta library. TCRdb processed the PCR reads anew with MiXCR; each CDR3 protein has one entry. Of 440,000 or so distinct CDR3 sequences listed, roughly 11% are singletons. CDR3 size: 14 residues. Germline values: CDR1 MNHNS, CDR2 SASEGT. V was cut by 5 bases and J by 2 bases, with 11 bases left in between. The material was PBMCs from the stem cell graft donor, obtained from the stem cell graft. This clonotype was sampled from a human donor who donated a stem cell graft to a child with acute myeloid leukemia. The chain uses TRBV6-1 and TRBJ2-3, with D unclear. CDR3 bases: TGTGCCAGCAGTCGGAAGATAGACACAGATACGCAGTATTTT. Protein product: CASSRKIDTDTQYF.